One sample yielded the 14 T cell receptor beta chains listed below, sequenced in a study of response to subunit inactivated influenza vaccine. One entry per CDR3 protein, called by TCRdb with MiXCR from the RT-PCR reads. This repertoire shows more than 200,000 distinct CDR3 sequences, roughly an eighth found once; its top ten account for about 7.8%. The material sequenced was non-naive T cells sorted from PBMCs, taken approximately 15 days before vaccination. These receptors came from a man aged 50-59 years who received an inactivated influenza vaccine.

The sample holds many counts of this clonotype. V is TRBV7-8 and J is TRBJ1-1, with a possible D match to TRBD1 (6 bases). CDR3 length: 15 amino acids. Germline V gene sequence: CDR1 SGHVS, CDR2 FQNEAQ. V lost 8 bases and J lost 4, with 20 bases in between. CDR3 protein: CASGSRGIGGTEAFF. Here the CDR3 DNA reads TGTGCCAGCGGGAGCAGGGGTATTGGAGGCACTGAAGCTTTCTTT.

V usage is TRBV14 and J usage is TRBJ2-5; D remains unclear. This CDR3 comprises 11 residues. The germline gives CDR1 SGHDN, CDR2 FVKESK. V lost 2 bases to trimming and J lost 5 bases, with 3 bases between them. CDR3 sequence reads: CASSQYETQYF. In DNA, the CDR3 is TGTGCCAGCAGCCAATATGAGACCCAGTACTTC.

This clonotype has more than one count but fewer than ten. V usage is TRBV24-1 and J usage is TRBJ2-1; 12 nucleotides line up with TRBD1. Unmatched junction bases numbered 7, after V lost 0 bases and J lost 8 bases. Germline V gene lookup returns CDR1 KGHDR and CDR2 SFDVKD. This CDR3 has 17 amino acids. CDR3 nucleotides: TGTGCCACCAGTGATTTGCGGGGACAGGGGGCGGGGGATGAGCAGTTCTTC. This translates into CATSDLRGQGAGDEQFF.

This clonotype was seen repeatedly, ten times or more. The chain employs TRBV4-2 and TRBJ1-6, with a weak D call TRBD1 (6 bases). The CDR3 is 18 residues long. The germline CDR1 and CDR2 sequences are LGHNA and YNFKEQ. V was shortened by 0 bases and J by 0 bases, with 12 bases between the two germline ends. The CDR3 coding sequence is TGTGCCAGCAGCCAAGATCGGGGGGGCTCCTCCTATAATTCACCCCTCCACTTT. This sequence encodes CASSQDRGGSSYNSPLHF.

The genes are TRBV7-2 and TRBJ2-7; TRBD1 is a possible D gene (6 bases). Germline CDR1 is SGHTA and CDR2 is FQGNSA. The CDR3 extends over 14 amino acids. V was shortened by 5 bases and J by 6 bases, with 17 bases between the two germline ends. CDR3 protein: CASSPTTGYGEQYF. As DNA, the CDR3 is TGTGCCAGCAGCCCAACCACAGGGTATGGCGAGCAGTACTTC.

This clonotype was detected a few times. The J gene is TRBJ2-7, the V gene TRBV20-1, with TRBD2 matching over 9 bases. The germline V gene encodes CDR1 DFQATT and CDR2 SNEGSKA (reference sequence). This CDR3 has 16 residues. Trimming took 4 bases from V and 2 from J; bases not matched to a gene: 12. The CDR3 protein is CSATPLRTSETYEQYF. DNA for the CDR3: TGCAGTGCTACCCCTCTCCGGACTAGCGAGACCTACGAGCAGTACTTC.

This clonotype was seen ten or more times. The chain employs TRBV7-2 and TRBJ2-4; weak D call: TRBD2 (6 bases). V was trimmed by 5 bases and J by 0 bases, leaving 17 bases between them. The CDR3 runs 17 residues. CDR1 and CDR2 from the germline V gene are SGHTA and FQGNSA. Here the CDR3 reads CASSGGPGTPAKNIQYF. CDR3 coding DNA: TGTGCCAGCAGCGGAGGACCCGGGACTCCAGCCAAAAACATTCAGTACTTC.

The table lists this clonotype with many counts. The chain joins TRBV2 to TRBJ1-5, with a tentative D call TRBD1 (6 bases). There are 13 residues in the CDR3. Per germline, CDR1 SNHLY and CDR2 FYNNEI. The V end lost 7 bases, the J end lost 4 bases, and 11 bases lay between the germline ends. The DNA for the CDR3 is TGTGCCAGCACCCGGGACACGAATCAGCCCCAGCATTTT. It is translated as CASTRDTNQPQHF.

This clonotype was seen more than once but under ten times. The CDR3 protein is CASSPRDGSLYF. The CDR3 DNA is TGTGCCAGCAGCCCCCGGGACGGAAGTTTATACTTC. V usage is TRBV5-5 and J usage is TRBJ2-7; perhaps D is TRBD1 or TRBD2 (5 bases each). Germline loops: CDR1 SGHKS, CDR2 YYEKEE (reference sequence). Deletions cut 4 bases from V and 13 bases from J, with 18 bases between. This CDR3 contains 12 residues.

Only a few counts were recorded for this clonotype. The genes are TRBV20-1 and TRBJ2-3; TRBD2 is a possible D gene (5 bases). Germline loops: CDR1 DFQATT, CDR2 SNEGSKA (reference sequence). The CDR3 consists of 14 residues. V lost 3 bases, J lost 4 bases, and 14 bases lay in between. The CDR3 nucleotides read TGCAGTGCTAGGTCATTCGGGAACGCAGATACGCAGTATTTT. This codes for CSARSFGNADTQYF.

This clonotype was seen a few times. The rearrangement uses TRBV28 and TRBJ2-1; 7 bases map to TRBD1. Trimming at V came to 6 bases and at J to 12 bases, leaving 17 bases not matched to a gene. The CDR3 extends over 15 amino acids. The germline V gene encodes CDR1 MDHEN and CDR2 SYDVKM. The CDR3 sequence is CASSRTLTGAIGQFF. CDR3 bases: TGTGCCAGCAGCCGAACCCTAACAGGGGCCATCGGGCAGTTCTTC.

This chain joins TRBV4-3 and TRBJ2-3; the match to TRBD2 covers 7 bases. This CDR3 has 17 residues. Germline lookup yields CDR1 LGHNA and CDR2 YSLEER. The junction had 9 bases not matched to a gene; V was cut back by 3 bases and J by 0 bases. CDR3 residues: CASSQSSGPSSTDTQYF. The CDR3 region has the DNA TGCGCCAGCAGCCAGAGTAGCGGGCCCTCCAGCACAGATACGCAGTATTTT.

This clonotype has just a few counts. V is TRBV7-4 and J is TRBJ2-7; 9 bases match TRBD2. With 1 base clipped from V and 3 bases from J, the junction kept 1 base outside the gene matches. CDR3 length: 14 amino acids. CDR1 SGHVT and CDR2 SQSDAQ come from the germline V gene. CDR3 coding DNA: TGTGCCAGCAGCTTAGGGACTAGCGTCTACGAGCAGTACTTC. This sequence encodes CASSLGTSVYEQYF.

This clonotype was detected only a few times. The CDR3 protein is CASSLSGLAYSYEQYF. Written as DNA, the CDR3 is TGTGCCAGCAGTTTATCGGGACTAGCGTACTCCTACGAGCAGTACTTC. The rearrangement uses TRBV28 and TRBJ2-7; TRBD2 aligns across 10 bases. Trimming at V came to 1 base and at J to 0 bases, leaving 3 bases not matched to a gene. Germline CDR1 is MDHEN and CDR2 is SYDVKM. The CDR3 contains 16 residues.